Below are 20 T cell receptor beta chains sequenced from a single sample in a study of blood T cell repertoires in COVID-19. Method: immunoSEQ multiplex PCR; TCRdb's copy keeps in-frame clones and lacks some. In the table there are approximately 390,000 clones, 90% of which are singletons. The specimen sequenced was peripheral blood. The receptors stem from a man between 18 and 35 years old with active or convalescent COVID-19.

The J gene is TRBJ1-2, the V gene TRBV24-1; 8 nucleotides align to TRBD1. Germline trimming cut 5 bases from V and 9 bases from J; bases unmatched to any gene: 13. CDR1 and CDR2 (germline): KGHDR, SFDVKD. The CDR3 is made up of 15 amino acids. DNA for the CDR3: TGTGCCACCAGTGGTGACAGGACAGGGACAATTCGCTACACCTTC. Translating gives CATSGDRTGTIRYTF.

The rearrangement uses TRBV11-2 and TRBJ2-3; 7 nucleotides agree with TRBD1. The germline CDR1 and CDR2 sequences are SGHAT and FQNNGV. CDR3 length: 16 amino acids. The junction had 12 bases not matched to a gene; V was cut back by 4 bases and J by 5 bases. CDR3 in amino acids: CASSSFGQGGRDTQYF. CDR3 DNA sequence: TGTGCCAGCAGCTCCTTTGGCCAAGGGGGCAGAGATACGCAGTATTTT.

This sequence joins TRBV6-6 and TRBJ1-4; D call uncertain. The germline V gene encodes CDR1 MNHNY and CDR2 SVGAGI (reference sequence). V was trimmed by 6 bases and J by 5 bases, leaving 4 bases between them. The CDR3 is made up of 11 amino acids. The CDR3 loop reads CASRTNEKLFF. The CDR3 DNA sequence: TGTGCCAGCAGGACAAATGAAAAACTGTTTTTT.

The V call is TRBV7-6, the J call TRBJ2-3; 8 bases line up with TRBD2. Looked up from germline, CDR1 is SGHVS and CDR2 is FNYEAQ. J gave up 5 bases and V 5 bases, and 12 bases lay outside the gene matches. The CDR3 consists of 16 residues. CDR3 nucleotide sequence: TGTGCCAGCAGCCCCCTTGGTAGCGGGGTGGGAGATACGCAGTATTTT. It translates to CASSPLGSGVGDTQYF.

The chain recombines TRBV27 with TRBJ2-1; the match to TRBD2 covers 7 bases. There are 15 residues in the CDR3. Germline trimming cut 2 bases from V and 5 bases from J; bases unmatched to any gene: 6. CDR1 and CDR2 from the germline V gene are MNHEY and SMNVEV (reference sequence). This CDR3 reads CASSLDWGTNNEQFF. CDR3 bases: TGTGCCAGCAGTTTAGACTGGGGGACTAACAATGAGCAGTTCTTC.

This chain joins TRBV28 and TRBJ2-7; 7 nucleotides agree with TRBD1. J was trimmed by 0 bases and V by 11 bases; bases with no gene match: 7. The CDR3 totals 13 residues. Germline V gene lookup returns CDR1 MDHEN and CDR2 SYDVKM. The CDR3 bases are TGTGCCTCCCAAGGGGGCCTCTCCTACGAGCAGTACTTC. As protein: CASQGGLSYEQYF.

V gene TRBV5-8 combines with J gene TRBJ2-1, with D hard to call. V lost 2 bases, J lost 6 bases, and 15 bases lay in between. The CDR3 contains 15 residues. Germline V CDR1 and CDR2: SGHTS, YDEGEE. The CDR3 loop reads CASSFGRHRLNEQFF. The CDR3 coding sequence is TGTGCCAGCAGCTTTGGAAGACACCGGCTCAATGAGCAGTTCTTC.

V gene TRBV6-2 or TRBV6-3 combines with J gene TRBJ2-3, with a possible D match to TRBD2 (6 bases). The CDR3 is 16 amino acids. Per the germline V gene, CDR1 is MNHEY and CDR2 is SVGEGT. The V end was cut by 2 bases, the J end by 0 bases, with 12 bases between. The CDR3 region is CASSYPGGPSTDTQYF. In DNA form, the CDR3 reads TGTGCCAGCAGTTACCCCGGGGGTCCCAGCACAGATACGCAGTATTTT.

This chain's CDR3 is CASSDGPGKGQPQHF. CDR3 sequence (DNA): TGTGCCAGCAGTGACGGACCGGGAAAGGGTCAGCCCCAGCATTTT. V is TRBV6-1 and J is TRBJ1-5, with D unresolved. Germline CDR1 is MNHNS and CDR2 is SASEGT. The CDR3 loop spans 15 amino acids. The germline V and J ends were trimmed by 3 bases and 6 bases, with 15 bases remaining between them.

This sequence joins TRBV27 and TRBJ1-6; 10 bases fit TRBD1. Germline assignment: CDR1 MNHEY and CDR2 SMNVEV (reference sequence). CDR3 length: 13 residues. With 6 bases clipped from V and 14 bases from J, the junction kept 7 bases outside the gene matches. Here the CDR3 reads CASRGQGSVALHF. In DNA form, the CDR3 reads TGTGCCAGCAGGGGACAGGGGTCCGTCGCCCTCCACTTT.

V and J are TRBV3-1 (or the pseudogene TRBV3-2) and TRBJ1-3; D is perhaps TRBD1 (6 bases). The CDR3 sequence is 15 residues long. Germline loops: CDR1 LGHDT, CDR2 YNNKEL (reference sequence). CDR3 sequence (DNA): TGTGTGGGGAGGGGACACCGATTCTCTGGAAACACCATATATTTT. Translation: CVGRGHRFSGNTIYF.

The chain recombines TRBV28 with TRBJ1-2, with TRBD1 matching 7 bases. Unmatched junction bases numbered 6, after V lost 7 bases and J lost 4 bases. This CDR3 comprises 13 residues. The germline V gene has CDR1 MDHEN and CDR2 SYDVKM. CDR3 bases: TGTGCCAGCAAGGGGGCGCTTAGCTATGGCTACACCTTC. The encoded protein is CASKGALSYGYTF.

The rearrangement uses TRBV27 and TRBJ1-5; TRBD1 agrees at 7 bases. Germline V gene data show CDR1 as MNHEY and CDR2 as SMNVEV (reference sequence). The junction had 6 bases not matched to a gene; V was cut back by 5 bases and J by 5 bases. The CDR3 spans 14 residues. The CDR3 is CASSRKGGYQPQHF. CDR3 bases: TGTGCCAGCAGTAGAAAAGGGGGCTATCAGCCCCAGCATTTT.

This rearrangement joins TRBV7-6 to TRBJ2-3; 11 positions match TRBD2. The V gene end was trimmed by 5 bases and the J gene end by 0 bases; junction bases not matched to a gene: 7. Germline V gene sequence: CDR1 SGHVS, CDR2 FNYEAQ. The CDR3 has 17 residues. CDR3 nucleotides: TGTGCCAGCAGCCTGGGACTAGCGGCTATTAGCACAGATACGCAGTATTTT. Residues: CASSLGLAAISTDTQYF.

The genes are TRBV20-1 and TRBJ1-1; D uncertain. Trimming took off 3 bases at V and 1 base at J, with 9 bases between the two ends. This CDR3 spans 13 amino acids. CDR1 is DFQATT, CDR2 SNEGSKA, per germline (reference sequence). The CDR3 nucleotides read TGCAGTGCTAGTTTACGAGGGAACACTGAAGCTTTCTTT. Its translation: CSASLRGNTEAFF.

CDR3 in amino acids: CASTQIPLAGITDTQYF. The CDR3 coding sequence is TGTGCCAGCACCCAAATTCCACTAGCGGGGATCACAGATACGCAGTATTTT. This chain connects TRBV27 to TRBJ2-3; 10 nucleotides align to TRBD2. Losses at the gene ends were 7 bases for V and 2 bases for J; bases not matched to a gene: 12. This CDR3 contains 17 residues. CDR1 is MNHEY and CDR2 is SMNVEV in the germline V gene (reference sequence).

The chain recombines TRBV6-2 or TRBV6-3 with TRBJ2-7; D perhaps matches TRBD1 (6 bases). Trimming stripped 0 bases from V and 5 bases from J, with 11 bases between. The CDR3 spans 14 residues. CDR1 MNHEY and CDR2 SVGEGT come from the germline V gene. For the CDR3, the DNA is TGTGCCAGCAGTTACTCAGGCAGGGGTAACGAGCAGTACTTC. Translating it yields CASSYSGRGNEQYF.

This clone was observed a few times. In DNA form, the CDR3 reads TGTGCCAGCAGTTACTCAACCGGCAGGGGAGACGAGCAGTACTTC. This gives the protein CASSYSTGRGDEQYF. This chain uses TRBV6-2 or TRBV6-3 with TRBJ2-7; a possible D gene is TRBD1 (6 bases). The CDR3 runs to 15 residues. Trimming removed 0 bases at V and 5 bases at J, with 14 bases between. In germline, CDR1 is MNHEY, CDR2 SVGEGT.

The J gene is TRBJ2-7, the V gene TRBV12-3 or TRBV12-4, with a tentative D call TRBD2 (5 bases). This CDR3 is built from 11 residues. The V end was cut by 6 bases, the J end by 6 bases, with 9 bases between. The CDR3 DNA follows: TGTGCCAGCAGAGGCGGAGGCGAGCAGTACTTC. As protein: CASRGGGEQYF.

This clone turned up a few times. The chain links TRBV5-1 to TRBJ1-5, with TRBD1 identical over 8 bases. J lost 5 bases, V lost 4 bases, and 8 bases had no gene match. The CDR3 runs 15 residues. Germline CDR1 is SGHRS and CDR2 is YFSETQ. Written as DNA, the CDR3 is TGCGCCAGCAGCCAACAGGGGGACGGGGATCAGCCCCAGCATTTT. Its translation is CASSQQGDGDQPQHF.